Below, 21 T cell receptor beta chains from the same sample are listed, as sequenced in a study of post-analysis software for immune sequencing data. Points from the study as a whole: Five or six TRBV segments appeared more often in patients than in controls, and TRBV5-6, TRBV5-1 and TRBV20-1 were among these.

For these TCRs, the target antigens are not known. TCR beta cDNA libraries included unique molecular identifiers. TCRdb fed the PCR reads into MiXCR, producing one record per CDR3 protein. The sample has roughly 800,000 distinct CDR3 sequences; around 27% are singletons. Material for sequencing was blood. All receptors come from a girl aged 10 to 17 with multiple sclerosis.

This clonotype came up a few times. CDR3 in amino acids: CSAWLVAAEQYF. The DNA for the CDR3 is TGCAGTGCTTGGCTAGTTGCTGCCGAGCAGTACTTC. The chain is built from TRBV20-1 and TRBJ2-7; D remains unclear. The CDR3 runs to 12 residues. V lost 5 bases to trimming and J lost 6 bases, with 14 bases between them. Germline CDR1 reads DFQATT; CDR2 reads SNEGSKA (reference sequence).

This clonotype has a handful of counts. The chain joins TRBV7-2 to TRBJ2-5; D unresolved. Judging by the DNA end, TRBJ2-7 fits better; the J call may be wrong. The CDR3 contains 11 residues. CDR1 is SGHTA, CDR2 FQGNSA, per germline. In DNA, the CDR3 is TGTGCCAGCAGCGTCCTGGGCGAGCAGTACTTC. It encodes CASSVLGEQYF.

This CDR3 reads CASSLNTITGELFF. The CDR3 region has the DNA TGTGCCAGCAGTTTAAACACAATCACCGGGGAGCTGTTTTTT. The chain is built from TRBV27 and TRBJ2-2; the D is unclear. This CDR3 spans 14 amino acids. The germline V and J ends were trimmed by 2 bases and 4 bases, with 8 bases remaining between them. Germline CDR1 MNHEY, CDR2 SMNVEV (reference sequence).

Turning to this clonotype: A much larger clone sits a single nucleotide away, making a read error possible. The V and J genes are TRBV4-3 and TRBJ2-3; the D gene is possibly TRBD2 (6 bases). This CDR3 region has 15 residues. CDR1 LGHNA and CDR2 YSLEER come from the germline V gene. V was pared by 1 base and J by 3 bases, with 11 bases between. CDR3 amino acids: CASSQAAEGTDTQYF. The CDR3 coding sequence is TGCGCCAGCAGCCAAGCTGCGGAGGGTACAGATACGCAGTATTTT.

The chain uses TRBV19 and TRBJ1-5; D unresolved. With 1 base removed from V and 9 bases from J, the gap between germline ends came to 10 bases. The CDR3 totals 13 residues. From germline, CDR1 is LNHDA and CDR2 SQIVND (reference sequence). DNA for the CDR3: TGTGCCAGTAGTATAGGCCGCGAGGGGCCCCAGCATTTT. Amino acid sequence: CASSIGREGPQHF.

Concerning this clonotype: Given a much more abundant clone one base away, this may be a read error. The rearrangement uses TRBV29-1 and TRBJ2-5; a possible D gene is TRBD2 (6 bases). CDR1 is SQVTM, CDR2 ANQGSEA, per germline. V lost 3 bases, J lost 5 bases, and 10 bases lay in between. The CDR3 is 12 residues long. The CDR3 region has the DNA TGCAGCGTTGACGCTGGGAGGGAGACCCAGTACTTC. Protein sequence: CSVDAGRETQYF.

This clonotype was found many times. The chain recombines TRBV7-2 with TRBJ2-3; a possible D gene is TRBD2 (7 bases). CDR3 length: 17 amino acids. V was clipped by 1 base and J by 2 bases, with 16 bases between them. In germline, CDR1 is SGHTA, CDR2 FQGNSA. The CDR3 reads CASSLVPRGGYTDTQYF. DNA for the CDR3: TGTGCCAGCAGCTTAGTCCCTAGGGGGGGCTACACAGATACGCAGTATTTT.

This clonotype showed up just a few times. The chain employs TRBV20-1 and TRBJ1-1, with 8 bases that match TRBD1. CDR1 DFQATT and CDR2 SNEGSKA come from the germline V gene (reference sequence). The CDR3 runs to 13 residues. The V segment lost 6 bases and the J segment 0 bases; nucleotides outside the gene matches: 3. In DNA, the CDR3 is TGCAGTGCCACGGACAGGGTGAACACTGAAGCTTTCTTT. Translated: CSATDRVNTEAFF.

The rearrangement joins TRBV10-3 to TRBJ2-1; 10 nucleotides match TRBD2. The CDR3 length is 16 residues. V dropped 10 bases and J dropped 10; count of bases not matched to a gene: 19. CDR1 is ENHRY and CDR2 is SYGVKD in the germline V gene. The CDR3 reads CATTSRASGSCSEQFF. The DNA for the CDR3 is TGTGCCACGACGAGTCGGGCTAGCGGGAGCTGCAGCGAGCAGTTCTTC.

This clonotype was observed a few times. The V call is TRBV7-2, the J call TRBJ2-3, with D perhaps assigned TRBD1 or TRBD2 (5 bases each). Germline lookup yields CDR1 SGHTA and CDR2 FQGNSA. This CDR3 region has 17 residues. The V end lost 4 bases, the J end lost 3 bases, and 20 bases lay between the germline ends. The CDR3 sequence: CASSSHKARDETDTQYF. CDR3 DNA sequence: TGTGCCAGCAGCTCGCATAAAGCGAGGGACGAAACAGATACGCAGTATTTT.

The sample holds a few counts of this clonotype. The rearrangement uses TRBV6-5 and TRBJ2-1, with 15 bases matching TRBD2. CDR3 length: 16 amino acids. CDR1 is MNHEY and CDR2 is SVGAGI in the germline V gene. V was pared by 6 bases and J by 8 bases, with 8 bases of the junction left unmatched. This CDR3 is CASSKRTSGRGYEQFF. CDR3 coding DNA: TGTGCCAGCAGCAAGAGGACTAGCGGGAGGGGTTATGAGCAGTTCTTC.

The chain is built from TRBV7-2 and TRBJ2-3; D not resolved. Trimming cost V 1 base and J 2 bases, with 10 bases left between them. Germline V gene lookup returns CDR1 SGHTA and CDR2 FQGNSA. There are 15 residues in the CDR3. The CDR3 loop is CASSLGPVITDTQYF. The CDR3 bases are TGTGCCAGCAGCTTAGGGCCCGTTATCACAGATACGCAGTATTTT.

In this sample, this clonotype turned up a few times. The genes are TRBV6-2 or TRBV6-3 and TRBJ1-6, with 7 bases fitting TRBD1. Germline V CDR1 and CDR2: MNHEY, SVGEGT. Trimming cost V 5 bases and J 7 bases; bases outside gene matches: 5. The CDR3 loop spans 14 amino acids. CDR3 DNA: TGTGCCAGCAGTCGACAGGGAAGCAATTCACCCCTCCACTTT. Amino acids: CASSRQGSNSPLHF.

The chain carries TRBV5-1 and TRBJ2-1; 11 bases align to TRBD2. The V and J ends lost 0 bases and 12 bases, in that order; junction bases with no gene match: 8. Germline V CDR1 and CDR2: SGHRS, YFSETQ. The CDR3 extends over 15 amino acids. The CDR3: CASSLGASGGLPQFF. CDR3 DNA: TGCGCCAGCAGCTTGGGTGCTAGCGGGGGGCTTCCGCAGTTCTTC.

The chain joins TRBV15 to TRBJ1-4; maybe TRBD1 (5 bases). V dropped 5 bases and J dropped 8 bases, with 12 bases sitting between them. The CDR3 is 13 amino acids. CDR1 LNHNV and CDR2 YYDKDF come from the germline V gene (reference sequence). CDR3 bases: TGTGCCACCAGCTATCGCCGGGGGGAAAAACTGTTTTTT. Amino acids: CATSYRRGEKLFF.

As concerns this clonotype: A read error is possible here, since a much larger clone lies one base away. The chain joins TRBV2 to TRBJ2-1; D gene ambiguous. Near its end, the DNA agrees better with TRBJ2-7, so the J call may be wrong. The germline V gene encodes CDR1 SNHLY and CDR2 FYNNEI. This CDR3 spans 13 amino acids. This chain's CDR3 is CASAPRSYNEQYF. Written as DNA, the CDR3 is TGTGCCAGCGCCCCCAGGAGCTACAATGAGCAGTACTTC.

V usage is TRBV20-1 and J usage is TRBJ1-6; D possibly corresponds to TRBD1 (5 bases). CDR1 and CDR2 (germline): DFQATT, SNEGSKA (reference sequence). V was cut by 1 base and J by 3 bases, with 19 bases left in between. There are 18 residues in the CDR3. CDR3 sequence (DNA): TGCAGTGCTAGAGGAAACTTTCGACAGTTTAACTATAATTCACCCCTCCACTTT. Translating gives CSARGNFRQFNYNSPLHF.

The V call is TRBV20-1, the J call TRBJ2-5; a weak D match, TRBD2 (6 bases). Between the trimmed V and J ends, which lost 3 bases and 1 base, there was a span of 15 bases. CDR1 DFQATT and CDR2 SNEGSKA come from the germline V gene (reference sequence). CDR3 length: 15 amino acids. The CDR3, as DNA: TGCAGTGCTAGGCCCGGGGGTGCCATCCAAGAGACCCAGTACTTC. It translates to CSARPGGAIQETQYF.

This clonotype was observed at least ten times. V and J are TRBV6-4 and TRBJ2-4; D is possibly TRBD2 (5 bases). Trimming shortened V by 6 bases and J by 9 bases, and 15 bases separated the two germline ends. Germline V lookup: CDR1 MRHNA, CDR2 SNTAGT. This CDR3 spans 13 amino acids. CDR3 DNA sequence: TGTGCCAGCAGCGAGTCCGGGAAGGGCATTCAGTACTTC. Protein sequence: CASSESGKGIQYF.

The V and J genes are TRBV28 and TRBJ2-7; 7 bases agree with TRBD2. The CDR3 length is 15 residues. The trim removed 5 bases at V and 2 bases at J, leaving 9 bases unmatched. Germline V gene lookup returns CDR1 MDHEN and CDR2 SYDVKM. As DNA, the CDR3 is TGTGCCAGCAGTCGAACTAGCGAGAGAGCCTACGAGCAGTACTTC. Encoded protein: CASSRTSERAYEQYF.

This clonotype was observed a handful of times. This chain uses TRBV6-5 with TRBJ1-1; D ambiguous. Germline V lookup: CDR1 MNHEY, CDR2 SVGAGI. V lost 10 bases to trimming and J lost 3 bases, with 9 bases between them. The CDR3 contains 11 residues. CDR3 loop: CATLWDTEAFF. The CDR3 DNA sequence: TGTGCCACCCTTTGGGACACTGAAGCTTTCTTT.